The clone carrying this T cell receptor (beta chain) was seen a handful of times. V lost 4 bases, J lost 5 bases, and 16 bases stayed unmatched. The CDR3 extends over 20 amino acids. The authors' processing: Reference gene primers were amplified, and this amplification served to estimate nucleated cell counts. Repertoires were generated with immunoSEQ multiplex PCR, while TCRdb's copy carries only in-frame clones and drops some. That table furnishes V, J and clone size, whereas the DNA furnished D and trimming. The sample shows about 250,000 clones, around 89% of them seen only once. Individuals aged roughly 18 to 95 years were recruited from fewer than 25 US areas. The sample belongs to a study of blood T cell repertoires in COVID-19. Background on the study: Sample material is recorded as cDNA or gDNA derived from T cells, B-cell-depleted T cells, or PBMCs.

The chain uses TRBV23-1 and TRBJ1-6; 11 positions agree with TRBD1. TRBV23-1 falls under the ORF class, with uncertain function. The sample comprised PBMCs or T cells enriched from blood (not recorded which). The TCR was taken from a woman under 30 who had recovered from COVID-19. The chain's CDR3 is CASSLPPGQGGDWDNSPLHF. The CDR3 DNA reads as TGCGCCAGCAGTCTACCCCCGGGACAGGGGGGCGATTGGGATAATTCACCCCTCCACTTT.